One sample yielded the 25 T cell receptor beta chains listed below, sequenced in a study of blood T cell repertoires in COVID-19 (TCRdb year 2020). Receptors were amplified or captured by the immunoSEQ multiplex PCR assay. The source is immuneACCESS, and TCRdb retained only in-frame sequences with V and J called. Part of the clones is not carried over; for the studies checked, unresolved V genes explain less than half of this, and the remainder is unexplained. The sample yields about 480,000 clones; about 88% were counted once. 0.7% to 1% of the sample comes from the top ten. The specimen was peripheral blood. Receptors originate from a man younger than 30 with COVID-19, enrolled during active disease.

This chain links TRBV11-2 with TRBJ2-3, with TRBD1 matching over 7 bases. Trimming removed 4 bases from V and 2 bases from J; junction bases left unmatched: 9. Germline assignment: CDR1 SGHAT and CDR2 FQNNGV. This CDR3 contains 16 residues. The CDR3 sequence: CASSSVDGQVTDTQYF. CDR3 DNA: TGTGCCAGCAGCTCCGTGGACGGACAGGTCACAGATACGCAGTATTTT. Based on the CDR3 plus reference TRBV11-2 and TRBJ2-3, the full variable domain is EAGVAQSPRYKIIEKRQSVAFWCNPISGHATLYWYQQILGQGPKLLIQFQNNGVVDDSQLPKDRFSAERLKGVDSTLKIQPAKLEDSAVYLCASSSVDGQVTDTQYFGPGTRLTVL.

The V call is TRBV5-8, the J call TRBJ1-1, with 10 positions matching TRBD1. Losses at the gene ends were 3 bases for V and 7 bases for J; bases not matched to a gene: 6. The CDR3 totals 14 residues. Germline V gene sequence: CDR1 SGHTS, CDR2 YDEGEE. The chain's CDR3 is CASSSYWTGGEAFF. CDR3 sequence (DNA): TGTGCCAGCAGCTCCTACTGGACAGGGGGTGAAGCTTTCTTT.

This rearrangement joins TRBV5-4 to TRBJ2-3, with TRBD2 as a possible D gene (5 bases). The germline CDR1 and CDR2 sequences are SGHNT and YYREEE (reference sequence). With 0 bases removed from V and 2 bases from J, the gap between germline ends came to 10 bases. This CDR3 region has 15 residues. The CDR3 protein is CASSLVSGYTDTQYF. The DNA for the CDR3 is TGTGCCAGCAGCTTGGTTTCGGGATACACAGATACGCAGTATTTT.

This rearrangement joins TRBV5-5 to TRBJ2-5; possibly TRBD1 for D (7 bases). There are 16 residues in the CDR3. With 4 bases removed from V and 4 bases from J, the gap between germline ends came to 20 bases. CDR1 is SGHKS and CDR2 is YYEKEE in the germline V gene (reference sequence). The CDR3 DNA reads as TGTGCCAGCAGCCCGCACAGGGGAGGTAACAGAGAGACCCAGTACTTC. It specifies CASSPHRGGNRETQYF.

This clone was recorded only once. This chain links TRBV7-8 with TRBJ1-2, with D hard to call. Germline CDR1 is SGHVS and CDR2 is FQNEAQ. The CDR3 length is 14 residues. The V gene lost 1 base and the J gene lost 6 bases, with 12 bases spanning the gap. CDR3 DNA sequence: TGTGCCAGCAGCTTAGGAGGGAACCCACATGGCTACACCTTC. This sequence encodes CASSLGGNPHGYTF. Using reference TRBV7-8 and TRBJ1-2 for the parts outside the CDR3, the full variable domain is GAGVSQSPRYKVAKRGQDVALRCDPISGHVSLFWYQQALGQGPEFLTYFQNEAQLDKSGLPSDRFFAERPEGSVSTLKIQRTQQEDSAVYLCASSLGGNPHGYTFGSGTRLTVV.

The chain recombines TRBV7-2 with TRBJ1-5; 10 bases fit TRBD1. The CDR3 covers 15 residues. After removal of 5 bases from V and 4 bases from J, the junction contained 5 bases not matched to a gene. Germline V lookup: CDR1 SGHTA, CDR2 FQGNSA. CDR3 loop: CASSPGQGRNQPQHF. The CDR3 DNA follows: TGTGCCAGCAGCCCGGGACAGGGGAGGAATCAGCCCCAGCATTTT.

The chain is built from TRBV27 and TRBJ1-6, with 9 positions matching TRBD1. This CDR3 is built from 15 residues. Germline values: CDR1 MNHEY, CDR2 SMNVEV (reference sequence). With 2 bases clipped from V and 10 bases from J, the junction kept 6 bases outside the gene matches. The CDR3 DNA sequence: TGTGCCAGCAGTTTAGGGGACAGGGCTAAATCACCCCTCCACTTT. Its translation: CASSLGDRAKSPLHF.

The J gene is TRBJ1-6, the V gene TRBV10-3; D may be TRBD1 (5 bases). The CDR3 totals 17 residues. The germline CDR1 and CDR2 sequences are ENHRY and SYGVKD. Between the trimmed V and J ends, which lost 0 bases and 5 bases, there was a span of 14 bases. The CDR3, as DNA: TGTGCCATCAGTGAGTCGCCAGGGCCGCCAAATAATTCACCCCTCCACTTT. It codes for CAISESPGPPNNSPLHF.

V and J are TRBV5-4 and TRBJ1-1, with D hard to call. The ends were cut back, 3 bases at V and 1 base at J, with 10 bases in the middle. CDR1 SGHNT and CDR2 YYREEE come from the germline V gene (reference sequence). CDR3 length equals 14 residues. The CDR3 nucleotides read TGTGCCAGCAGCTCTGACTACGGGAACACTGAAGCTTTCTTT. Translation gives CASSSDYGNTEAFF.

The CDR3 sequence: CASSIFPTGRSYEQYF. Here the CDR3 DNA reads TGTGCCAGTAGTATATTCCCGACAGGCCGCTCCTACGAGCAGTACTTC. V gene TRBV19 combines with J gene TRBJ2-7; a weak D match, TRBD1 (6 bases). The V end lost 2 bases, the J end lost 0 bases, and 14 bases lay between the germline ends. Germline V CDR1 and CDR2: LNHDA, SQIVND (reference sequence). This CDR3 has 16 amino acids.

The genes are TRBV28 and TRBJ2-7, with TRBD2 as a possible D gene (5 bases). Germline V gene sequence: CDR1 MDHEN, CDR2 SYDVKM. The CDR3 runs 14 residues. The ends were cut back, 0 bases at V and 5 bases at J, with 11 bases in the middle. CDR3 sequence: CASSLWGSKDEQYF. CDR3 sequence (DNA): TGTGCCAGCAGTTTATGGGGGAGCAAGGACGAGCAGTACTTC.

The rearrangement links TRBV30 to TRBJ2-2; D is undetermined. Trimming stripped 4 bases from V and 0 bases from J, with 9 bases between. The germline CDR1 and CDR2 sequences are GTSNPN and SVGIG (reference sequence). The CDR3 loop spans 14 amino acids. In nucleotides, the CDR3 is TGTGCCTGGATTCCACTGACGAACACCGGGGAGCTGTTTTTT. Translating gives CAWIPLTNTGELFF.

The rearrangement uses TRBV5-8 and TRBJ1-1; 8 bases line up with TRBD1. This CDR3 comprises 17 residues. The trim removed 5 bases at V and 1 base at J, leaving 13 bases unmatched. Germline loops: CDR1 SGHTS, CDR2 YDEGEE. CDR3 residues: CASRTNQGARTNTEAFF. As DNA, the CDR3 is TGTGCCAGCAGAACCAATCAGGGGGCTCGGACGAACACTGAAGCTTTCTTT.

The rearrangement uses TRBV19 and TRBJ1-5; 8 nucleotides line up with TRBD1. CDR3 length: 16 amino acids. Germline V CDR1 and CDR2: LNHDA, SQIVND (reference sequence). J lost 6 bases, V lost 5 bases, and 12 bases had no gene match. The CDR3 here is CASSAQSGGGSQPQHF. CDR3 nucleotide sequence: TGTGCCAGTAGTGCACAATCAGGGGGCGGCAGTCAGCCCCAGCATTTT.

The CDR3 loop reads CASSLHWDRAKGKLFF. The CDR3 nucleotides read TGTGCCAGCAGCTTACATTGGGACAGGGCTAAGGGAAAACTGTTTTTT. This chain uses TRBV5-5 with TRBJ1-4; TRBD1 matches 9 bases. J lost 10 bases, V lost 2 bases, and 12 bases had no gene match. The CDR3 consists of 16 residues. Looked up from germline, CDR1 is SGHKS and CDR2 is YYEKEE (reference sequence).

The V call is TRBV2, the J call TRBJ2-7, with D possibly TRBD1 on 6 matching bases. This CDR3 spans 15 amino acids. Germline loops: CDR1 SNHLY, CDR2 FYNNEI. Deletions cut 3 bases from V and 2 bases from J, with 14 bases between. In DNA, the CDR3 is TGTGCCAGCAGTGAGGGCCTTGACAGGCCCTACGAGCAGTACTTC. Translating gives CASSEGLDRPYEQYF.

The chain combines TRBV24-1 with TRBJ2-7, with TRBD1 identical over 10 bases. The CDR3 runs to 21 residues. The germline gives CDR1 KGHDR, CDR2 SFDVKD. V lost 5 bases, J lost 3 bases, and 24 bases stayed unmatched. In nucleotides, the CDR3 is TGTGCCACCAGTGGTCCCGACAGGGGGCGCTTAGGAGGACCCCACCGCTACGAGCAGTACTTC. Protein: CATSGPDRGRLGGPHRYEQYF.

This chain joins TRBV11-3 and TRBJ1-5, with D perhaps TRBD1 (5 bases). This CDR3 spans 14 amino acids. The germline V and J ends were trimmed by 5 bases and 3 bases, with 11 bases remaining between them. Per the germline V gene, CDR1 is SGHNT and CDR2 is YENEEA. The CDR3 spells CASSQSGDNQPQHF. The DNA for the CDR3 is TGTGCCAGCAGCCAGTCGGGGGACAATCAGCCCCAGCATTTT.

The rearrangement uses TRBV6-5 and TRBJ1-5; TRBD1 matches at 8 bases. This CDR3 spans 14 amino acids. V gave up 8 bases and J gave up 7 bases; unmatched junction bases: 10. Germline lookup yields CDR1 MNHEY and CDR2 SVGAGI. This chain's CDR3 is CASSDRGNEQPQHF. The CDR3 DNA reads TGTGCCAGCTCTGACAGGGGCAACGAGCAGCCCCAGCATTTT.

This clone was counted once. The rearrangement uses TRBV24-1 and TRBJ2-3; 7 nucleotides align to TRBD2. V trimming: 5 bases; J trimming: 6 bases; junction bases outside the gene matches: 7. CDR1 KGHDR and CDR2 SFDVKD come from the germline V gene. The CDR3 runs to 14 residues. The CDR3 reads CATSAVAGVDTQYF. Here the CDR3 DNA reads TGTGCCACCAGTGCGGTGGCGGGAGTGGATACGCAGTATTTT.

V usage is TRBV14 and J usage is TRBJ2-5; D may be TRBD2 (5 bases). Trimming took 5 bases from V and 5 from J, leaving 6 bases between them. The germline CDR1 and CDR2 sequences are SGHDN and FVKESK. This CDR3 has 11 amino acids. The DNA of the CDR3 is TGTGCCAGCAGCTGGAGGGAGACCCAGTACTTC. It codes for CASSWRETQYF.

The chain carries TRBV3-1 (or the pseudogene TRBV3-2) and TRBJ2-2; 7 bases fit TRBD2. The V and J ends lost 0 bases and 6 bases, in that order; junction bases with no gene match: 4. Germline-derived CDR1 and CDR2 are LGHDT and YNNKEL (reference sequence). The CDR3 is 15 amino acids. The chain's CDR3 is CASSQDLGGAGELFF. DNA for the CDR3: TGTGCCAGCAGCCAAGATCTGGGGGGGGCCGGGGAGCTGTTTTTT.

In this sample, this clone turned up a few times. The J gene is TRBJ1-1, the V gene TRBV30, with D uncertain. V was trimmed by 0 bases and J by 7 bases, leaving 9 bases between them. This CDR3 spans 12 amino acids. The germline gives CDR1 GTSNPN, CDR2 SVGIG (reference sequence). CDR3: CAWSVPGGEAFF. CDR3 DNA sequence: TGTGCCTGGAGTGTACCCGGAGGTGAAGCTTTCTTT.

The chain joins TRBV5-4 to TRBJ2-1; D ambiguous. The germline V and J ends were trimmed by 0 bases and 0 bases, with 7 bases remaining between them. Germline assignment: CDR1 SGHNT and CDR2 YYREEE (reference sequence). This CDR3 comprises 15 residues. CDR3 loop: CASSLVRSSYNEQFF. CDR3 bases: TGTGCCAGCAGCTTGGTTCGGAGCTCCTACAATGAGCAGTTCTTC.

This sequence joins TRBV27 and TRBJ2-3, with D perhaps TRBD2 (6 bases). Per germline, CDR1 MNHEY and CDR2 SMNVEV (reference sequence). The CDR3 consists of 15 residues. The germline V and J ends were trimmed by 7 bases and 0 bases, with 14 bases remaining between them. DNA for the CDR3: TGTGCCAGCAATCCATCTAGCGTGAGCACAGATACGCAGTATTTT. Translating it yields CASNPSSVSTDTQYF.